One and the same sample provided the 32 T cell receptor beta chains below, sequenced in a study of blood T cells in healthy people across ages. Combining a sample-barcoded 5' primer with a J-beta primer mix, a second PCR ran for about 6 to 11 cycles. Each CDR3 protein gets one entry after TCRdb re-called the 5' RACE reads with MiXCR. The sample contains some 750,000 distinct CDR3 sequences, about 24% of which appear only once. The sequencing input was blood. The receptors were gathered from a man aged 70-80 years in good health.

Many counts were recorded for this clonotype. The chain joins TRBV18 to TRBJ2-5, with 7 bases lining up with TRBD1. This CDR3 contains 14 residues. Per the germline V gene, CDR1 is KGHSH and CDR2 is LQKENI. Trimming removed 8 bases from V and 2 bases from J; junction bases left unmatched: 8. The CDR3 region is CASSPRTGQETQYF. The CDR3 DNA reads TGTGCCAGCAGCCCACGGACAGGACAAGAGACCCAGTACTTC.

The chain joins TRBV20-1 to TRBJ2-2; D gene ambiguous. With 1 base removed from V and 4 bases from J, the gap between germline ends came to 13 bases. CDR1 is DFQATT and CDR2 is SNEGSKA in the germline V gene (reference sequence). The CDR3 loop spans 15 amino acids. Here the CDR3 reads CSARVLLGSTGELFF. The CDR3 DNA reads TGCAGTGCTAGAGTTTTGCTAGGGTCCACCGGGGAGCTGTTTTTT.

There are a few counts of this clonotype. This sequence joins TRBV29-1 and TRBJ2-5; no clear D gene. This CDR3 spans 11 amino acids. The V end was cut by 4 bases, the J end by 5 bases, with 8 bases between. CDR1 and CDR2 from the germline V gene are SQVTM and ANQGSEA. CDR3 bases: TGCAGCGTTGGCGCTCAGGAGACCCAGTACTTC. This codes for CSVGAQETQYF.

In the case of this clonotype: A read error may produce the germline difference seen at one junction end. CDR3 DNA sequence: TGCAGCGTTGCCCGTGGAGGGGGCGATGGCCACACCTTC. It codes for CSVARGGGDGHTF. The V call is TRBV29-1, the J call TRBJ1-2, with 7 bases lining up with TRBD1. The CDR3 has 13 residues. Germline V gene lookup returns CDR1 SQVTM and CDR2 ANQGSEA.

This clonotype appeared many times. The chain carries TRBV6-1 and TRBJ1-1; TRBD1 agrees at 10 bases. CDR1 and CDR2 from the germline V gene are MNHNS and SASEGT. The CDR3 contains 15 residues. Losses at the gene ends were 6 bases for V and 1 base for J; bases not matched to a gene: 5. CDR3 nucleotides: TGTGCCAGCAGCTTAAGACAGGGGGCGAACACTGAAGCTTTCTTT. Translation gives CASSLRQGANTEAFF.

CDR3 loop: CASSRDYNSPLHF. The CDR3 DNA reads TGCGCCAGCAGCCGGGATTATAATTCACCCCTCCACTTT. The rearrangement links TRBV5-1 to TRBJ1-6; D is uncertain. The germline V gene encodes CDR1 SGHRS and CDR2 YFSETQ. V was clipped by 4 bases and J by 4 bases, with 6 bases between them. The CDR3 length is 13 residues.

This sequence joins TRBV29-1 and TRBJ2-1; D may be TRBD1 (5 bases). This CDR3 contains 13 residues. The V end was cut by 7 bases, the J end by 8 bases, with 18 bases between. Germline V gene data show CDR1 as SQVTM and CDR2 as ANQGSEA. CDR3: CSDGQGSGHEQFF. Written as DNA, the CDR3 is TGCAGCGACGGGCAGGGTAGTGGGCATGAGCAGTTCTTC.

This clonotype was recorded at least ten times. The V and J genes are TRBV9 and TRBJ2-4; 8 nucleotides match TRBD1. The CDR3 covers 16 residues. The germline V gene encodes CDR1 SGDLS and CDR2 YYNGEE. The junction had 7 bases not matched to a gene; V was cut back by 4 bases and J by 1 base. The CDR3 region is CASSLGQGMAKNIQYF. The CDR3 DNA reads TGTGCCAGCAGCCTTGGACAGGGTATGGCCAAAAACATTCAGTACTTC.

This clonotype was seen a handful of times. The chain couples TRBV6-1 to TRBJ2-1, with TRBD1 matching 7 bases. J was trimmed by 0 bases and V by 5 bases; bases with no gene match: 10. The CDR3 is made up of 17 amino acids. Germline assignment: CDR1 MNHNS and CDR2 SASEGT. The CDR3 here is CASSTADRSYSYNEQFF. The CDR3 region has the DNA TGTGCCAGCAGTACCGCGGACAGGTCCTACTCCTACAATGAGCAGTTCTTC.

The chain recombines TRBV9 with TRBJ2-1, with TRBD2 identical over 12 bases. CDR3 length equals 17 residues. Germline CDR1 SGDLS, CDR2 YYNGEE. V dropped 3 bases and J dropped 6; count of bases not matched to a gene: 10. The CDR3 DNA sequence: TGTGCCAGCAGCGCCAGGCCTCTAGCGGGAGGGCCCAATGAGCAGTTCTTC. It encodes CASSARPLAGGPNEQFF.

The chain joins TRBV6-5 to TRBJ1-1, with 7 nucleotides matching TRBD1. Losses at the gene ends were 4 bases for V and 7 bases for J; bases not matched to a gene: 12. Per germline, CDR1 MNHEY and CDR2 SVGAGI. The CDR3 runs 15 residues. CDR3 sequence: CASSSLQYRGREAFF. For the CDR3, the DNA is TGTGCCAGCAGTTCCCTCCAGTACAGGGGCCGTGAAGCTTTCTTT.

This clonotype was counted only a few times. This chain links TRBV5-1 with TRBJ2-5; 11 bases are a match to TRBD2. The DNA end is a closer match to TRBJ2-1, so the J assignment may be wrong. There are 17 residues in the CDR3. Germline V gene data show CDR1 as SGHRS and CDR2 as YFSETQ. The CDR3 here is CASRYYHSTTSGDEQFF. DNA of the CDR3: TGCGCCAGCAGATATTACCACTCCACGACTAGCGGGGATGAGCAGTTCTTC.

This clonotype was detected a few times. The rearrangement links TRBV12-3 or TRBV12-4 to TRBJ1-5, with a tentative D call TRBD1 (6 bases). The CDR3 covers 16 residues. The V end lost 2 bases, the J end lost 1 base, and 12 bases lay between the germline ends. CDR3 DNA: TGTGCCAGCAGTTTACGGGGGCCAGGGAGCAATCAGCCCCAGCATTTT. Translation: CASSLRGPGSNQPQHF.

The rearrangement joins TRBV6-5 to TRBJ2-5; possibly TRBD2 for D (5 bases). Germline-derived CDR1 and CDR2 are MNHEY and SVGAGI. V dropped 7 bases and J dropped 5 bases, with 14 bases sitting between them. This CDR3 is built from 13 residues. This CDR3 is CASTELGRETQYF. In DNA, the CDR3 is TGTGCCAGCACCGAACTAGGGCGGGAGACCCAGTACTTC.

The genes are TRBV5-1 and TRBJ1-1; D not certain. The ends were cut back, 4 bases at V and 3 bases at J, with 10 bases in the middle. Germline V CDR1 and CDR2: SGHRS, YFSETQ. This CDR3 has 13 amino acids. The CDR3: CASSLSTDTEAFF. For the CDR3, the DNA is TGCGCCAGCAGCCTCTCGACCGACACTGAAGCTTTCTTT. The full variable domain, rest sourced from reference TRBV5-1 and TRBJ1-1, is KAGVTQTPRYLIKTRGQQVTLSCSPISGHRSVSWYQQTPGQGLQFLFEYFSETQRNKGNFPGRFSGRQFSNSRSEMNVSTLELGDSALYLCASSLSTDTEAFFGQGTRLTVV.

This clonotype was recorded many times. The chain couples TRBV9 to TRBJ2-1, with 7 nucleotides matching TRBD2. Germline trimming cut 0 bases from V and 3 bases from J; bases unmatched to any gene: 3. Germline V gene lookup returns CDR1 SGDLS and CDR2 YYNGEE. This CDR3 spans 15 amino acids. Written as DNA, the CDR3 is TGTGCCAGCAGCGTAGCTAGCGGAGTCTACAATGAGCAGTTCTTC. Translation: CASSVASGVYNEQFF.

This clonotype was counted only a few times. V and J are TRBV5-6 and TRBJ1-5; a possible D gene is TRBD1 (6 bases). Trimming took off 3 bases at V and 4 bases at J, with 17 bases between the two ends. Germline lookup yields CDR1 SGHDT and CDR2 YYEEEE. The CDR3 sequence is 16 residues long. The CDR3, as DNA: TGTGCCAGCAGCTCCTCCGGGACACGGAAAAATCAGCCCCAGCATTTT. It translates to CASSSSGTRKNQPQHF. The entire variable domain, with the rest obtained from reference TRBV5-6 and TRBJ1-5, is as follows: DAGVTQSPTHLIKTRGQQVTLRCSPKSGHDTVSWYQQALGQGPQFIFQYYEEEERQRGNFPDRFSGHQFPNYSSELNVNALLLGDSALYLCASSSSGTRKNQPQHFGDGTRLSIL.

V usage is TRBV20-1 and J usage is TRBJ2-4; 9 nucleotides match TRBD1. The CDR3 runs to 13 residues. V shed 4 bases, J shed 8 bases, and the junction held 6 bases outside the gene matches. Germline-derived CDR1 and CDR2 are DFQATT and SNEGSKA (reference sequence). In nucleotides, the CDR3 is TGCAGTGCTACCCGACAGGGGGTGGACATTCAGTACTTC. This gives the protein CSATRQGVDIQYF.

This clonotype has a count of ten or more. The rearrangement joins TRBV29-1 to TRBJ2-5; no firm D call. From germline, CDR1 is SQVTM and CDR2 ANQGSEA. This CDR3 is 13 amino acids long. Trimming shortened V by 3 bases and J by 1 base, and 9 bases separated the two germline ends. Here the CDR3 reads CSVDLGGQETQYF. The CDR3 region has the DNA TGCAGCGTTGATTTGGGCGGCCAAGAGACCCAGTACTTC.

Of note for this clonotype: A read error may account for a junction end that differs from germline. CDR3 region: CSVEGVGTLFF. The DNA of the CDR3 is TGCAGCGTTGAAGGCGTGGGGACACTATTCTTC. The chain has TRBV29-1 and TRBJ2-7, with D possibly matching TRBD1 (6 bases). Germline V gene lookup returns CDR1 SQVTM and CDR2 ANQGSEA. The CDR3 spans 11 residues.

The V and J genes are TRBV12-3 or TRBV12-4 and TRBJ1-5; D unclear. This CDR3 is 13 amino acids long. The V and J ends lost 1 base and 5 bases respectively, with 6 bases between them. Here the CDR3 reads CASSLEGYQPQHF. The CDR3, as DNA: TGTGCCAGCAGTTTAGAGGGATATCAGCCCCAGCATTTT.

The rearrangement links TRBV27 to TRBJ2-1, with TRBD2 as a possible D gene (5 bases). CDR3 length: 13 amino acids. Trimming took off 6 bases at V and 8 bases at J, with 14 bases between the two ends. In germline, CDR1 is MNHEY, CDR2 SMNVEV (reference sequence). The CDR3 protein is CASSPVAGDEQFF. The CDR3 region has the DNA TGTGCCAGCAGCCCCGTTGCCGGGGATGAGCAGTTCTTC.

This clonotype was recorded a few times. The chain employs TRBV11-2 and TRBJ2-7; perhaps TRBD2 as D (6 bases). The germline V gene has CDR1 SGHAT and CDR2 FQNNGV. This CDR3 spans 15 amino acids. With 6 bases removed from V and 0 bases from J, the gap between germline ends came to 15 bases. The DNA of the CDR3 is TGTGCCAGCAGTCGGGACTTCTTTAACTCCTACGAGCAGTACTTC. It translates to CASSRDFFNSYEQYF.

The rearrangement links TRBV21-1 to TRBJ2-7; the table's D call of TRBD2 was not tested on the DNA. TRBV21-1 is shown as a pseudogene. The CDR3 covers 20 residues. Here the CDR3 reads CASKGRGSSGISTHSYEQYV. CDR3 sequence (DNA): TGTGCCAGCAAAGGCAGAGGATCTAGCGGGATTTCTACTCACAGCTACGAGCAGTACGTC.

V and J are TRBV10-3 and TRBJ2-5, with 8 bases aligning to TRBD1. Judging by the DNA end, TRBJ2-7 fits better; the J call may be wrong. The CDR3 loop spans 16 amino acids. Germline assignment: CDR1 ENHRY and CDR2 SYGVKD. In DNA form, the CDR3 reads TGTGCCATCAGTGCCTCAATGGGACAGGTTCAGTACGAGCAGTACTTC. This sequence encodes CAISASMGQVQYEQYF.

This clonotype was seen more than once but under ten times. The V gene is TRBV20-1, the J gene TRBJ2-3; 7 nucleotides match TRBD1. CDR3 size: 14 residues. The junction had 8 bases not matched to a gene; V was cut back by 6 bases and J by 2 bases. Germline V gene data show CDR1 as DFQATT and CDR2 as SNEGSKA (reference sequence). Here the CDR3 reads CSANRQGPTDTQYF. CDR3 nucleotide sequence: TGCAGTGCAAACCGACAGGGTCCCACAGATACGCAGTATTTT.

This clonotype was counted only a few times. The rearrangement joins TRBV11-2 to TRBJ1-6; weak D call: TRBD1 (6 bases). Germline V gives CDR1 SGHAT, CDR2 FQNNGV. The CDR3 sequence is 15 residues long. Trimming removed 5 bases at V and 6 bases at J, with 14 bases between. The CDR3 bases are TGTGCCAGCAGCCCCGCAGGGGATGGTAATTCACCCCTCCACTTT. Translation gives CASSPAGDGNSPLHF. Full variable domain (remainder filled in from reference TRBV11-2 and TRBJ1-6): EAGVAQSPRYKIIEKRQSVAFWCNPISGHATLYWYQQILGQGPKLLIQFQNNGVVDDSQLPKDRFSAERLKGVDSTLKIQPAKLEDSAVYLCASSPAGDGNSPLHFGNGTRLTVT.

The chain carries TRBV10-3 and TRBJ1-2; D is unclear. Germline-derived CDR1 and CDR2 are ENHRY and SYGVKD. The length of the CDR3 is 16 residues. Trimming removed 0 bases at V and 5 bases at J, with 16 bases between. Here the CDR3 reads CAISESGYPGFYGYTF. The CDR3, as DNA: TGTGCCATCAGTGAGTCAGGGTATCCAGGTTTTTATGGCTACACCTTC.

For the CDR3, the DNA is TGTGCCAGCAGTACTAGCTCAGATACGCAGTATTTT. Amino acids: CASSTSSDTQYF. V is TRBV6-6 and J is TRBJ2-3, with D possibly matching TRBD2 (6 bases). Trimming took off 5 bases at V and 4 bases at J, with 7 bases between the two ends. The germline gives CDR1 MNHNY, CDR2 SVGAGI (reference sequence). CDR3 size: 12 residues.

In this sample, this clonotype turned up a few times. The chain couples TRBV5-1 to TRBJ2-5; unclear D gene. The CDR3 has 14 amino acids. The germline V gene has CDR1 SGHRS and CDR2 YFSETQ. Trimming stripped 2 bases from V and 4 bases from J, with 12 bases between. Written as DNA, the CDR3 is TGCGCCAGCAGCTTAGAGTTATTCGGAGAGACCCAGTACTTC. The encoded protein is CASSLELFGETQYF.

This sequence joins TRBV4-3 and TRBJ2-1; 7 bases agree with TRBD2. The CDR3 runs 17 residues. V shed 4 bases and J 0 bases; nucleotides not matched to a gene: 9. CDR1 LGHNA and CDR2 YSLEER come from the germline V gene. Written as DNA, the CDR3 is TGCGCCAGCAGCCTCTTCCCGCGGGGGAGCTCCTACAATGAGCAGTTCTTC. Protein sequence: CASSLFPRGSSYNEQFF.

This clonotype was observed at least ten times. The chain is built from TRBV7-9 and TRBJ1-3, with D uncertain. Deletions cut 4 bases from V and 3 bases from J, with 16 bases between. The germline gives CDR1 SEHNR, CDR2 FQNEAQ (reference sequence). The CDR3 sequence is 16 residues long. The CDR3 nucleotides are TGTGCCAGCAGCTCTACGGTTAATTCGGTTGGAAACACCATATATTTT. Protein product: CASSSTVNSVGNTIYF.